Each of the 21 T cell receptor beta chains below was sequenced from the same sample in a study of shared clonotypes between healthy human individuals. Assay: immunoSEQ multiplex PCR; the TCRdb copy retains only in-frame clones and omits some. The sample holds around 2,000,000 clones, about 95% seen once. The naive CD8 population came from CD45RO-negative cells selected for CCR7, without terminally differentiated effector memory CD45RA+ cells. Sequencing was performed on naive CD8+ T cells sorted from blood. The source of these receptors is a man in his late teens or twenties in good health.

In regard to this clone: This same CDR3 is encoded by further DNA sequences in the sample. The chain joins TRBV6-5 to TRBJ2-5; D gene uncertain. Looked up from germline, CDR1 is MNHEY and CDR2 is SVGAGI. The CDR3 totals 13 residues. V was shortened by 0 bases and J by 4 bases, with 6 bases between the two germline ends. This CDR3 reads CASSYSGPETQYF. The CDR3 nucleotides are TGTGCCAGCAGTTACTCCGGCCCAGAGACCCAGTACTTC.

The CDR3 nucleotides read TGTGCCAGCAGCTCCGTATCAGGGGACTCCACGTACGAGCAGTACTTC. Protein product: CASSSVSGDSTYEQYF. The chain employs TRBV11-2 and TRBJ2-7, with D tentatively TRBD1 or TRBD2 (6 bases each). CDR1 and CDR2 from the germline V gene are SGHAT and FQNNGV. Trimming cost V 4 bases and J 4 bases, with 20 bases left between them. The CDR3 loop spans 16 amino acids.

The chain employs TRBV7-2 and TRBJ2-7, with TRBD1 identical over 8 bases. Germline V gives CDR1 SGHTA, CDR2 FQGNSA. The CDR3 covers 15 residues. With V trimmed by 4 bases and J by 2 bases, 7 bases remained unmatched. CDR3 sequence: CASSSSTGDPYEQYF. The CDR3 bases are TGTGCCAGCAGCTCCTCGACAGGGGACCCCTACGAGCAGTACTTC.

This rearrangement joins TRBV13 to TRBJ2-7; 8 bases are a match to TRBD2. J lost 6 bases, V lost 5 bases, and 6 bases had no gene match. There are 13 residues in the CDR3. The germline V gene encodes CDR1 PRHDT and CDR2 FYEKMQ (reference sequence). The CDR3 loop reads CASSTGLDLEQYF. In DNA form, the CDR3 reads TGTGCCAGCAGCACGGGACTAGATCTCGAGCAGTACTTC.

CDR3 bases: TGTGCCAGCAGCCGCCACTATCCGGGACAGGGGGCCGGGGAGCTGTTTTTT. Its translation: CASSRHYPGQGAGELFF. The J gene is TRBJ2-2, the V gene TRBV28; TRBD1 aligns across 11 bases. V dropped 6 bases and J dropped 6; count of bases not matched to a gene: 12. This CDR3 has 17 amino acids. Germline lookup yields CDR1 MDHEN and CDR2 SYDVKM.

This chain links TRBV4-3 with TRBJ1-4, with D uncertain. Germline V gene data show CDR1 as LGHNA and CDR2 as YSLEER. V lost 4 bases to trimming and J lost 3 bases, with 9 bases between them. The CDR3 has 14 residues. CDR3 in DNA: TGCGCCAGCAGCCCGCTAATGGCTAATGAAAAACTGTTTTTT. This gives the protein CASSPLMANEKLFF.

V gene TRBV5-6 combines with J gene TRBJ2-2; 7 nucleotides align to TRBD2. This CDR3 comprises 15 residues. Losses at the gene ends were 1 base for V and 4 bases for J; bases not matched to a gene: 4. Per germline, CDR1 SGHDT and CDR2 YYEEEE. The CDR3 nucleotides read TGTGCCAGCAGCTTGTTACGCGGGAGCACCGGGGAGCTGTTTTTT. Its translation is CASSLLRGSTGELFF.

This chain uses TRBV19 with TRBJ1-1, with TRBD1 matching over 8 bases. The length of the CDR3 is 17 residues. V dropped 5 bases and J dropped 3; count of bases not matched to a gene: 14. Germline V lookup: CDR1 LNHDA, CDR2 SQIVND (reference sequence). CDR3 in DNA: TGTGCCAGTAGTCGGGGGCCCAGACAGGGGTACGACACTGAAGCTTTCTTT. Protein sequence: CASSRGPRQGYDTEAFF.

The chain links TRBV4-1 to TRBJ2-1, with TRBD1 as a possible D gene (5 bases). From germline, CDR1 is MGHRA and CDR2 YSYEKL. CDR3 size: 17 residues. The germline V and J ends were trimmed by 0 bases and 7 bases, with 19 bases remaining between them. The CDR3 is CASSQETRQMGLNEQFF. CDR3 in DNA: TGCGCCAGCAGCCAAGAGACGAGACAGATGGGATTGAATGAGCAGTTCTTC.

This clone was counted a single time. The chain uses TRBV27 and TRBJ2-2; TRBD1 or TRBD2 may be the D gene (6 bases each). Germline values: CDR1 MNHEY, CDR2 SMNVEV (reference sequence). The CDR3 extends over 16 amino acids. V was trimmed by 0 bases and J by 7 bases, leaving 15 bases between them. The chain's CDR3 is CASSLSPGARGGELFF. The CDR3 DNA is TGTGCCAGCAGTTTATCCCCGGGGGCCCGGGGCGGGGAGCTGTTTTTT.

This clone has a single count. The genes are TRBV7-9 and TRBJ2-2; perhaps TRBD1 as D (6 bases). CDR1 is SEHNR and CDR2 is FQNEAQ in the germline V gene (reference sequence). The CDR3 is 16 residues long. V was trimmed by 0 bases and J by 6 bases, leaving 14 bases between them. CDR3 coding DNA: TGTGCCAGCAGCTTAGCGCGCGTACAGGGCGCCGGGGAGCTGTTTTTT. It specifies CASSLARVQGAGELFF.

In DNA, the CDR3 is TGTGCCAGCAGCTTCCTACCTCCGGGGCTACCTGGAAACACCATATATTTT. Protein sequence: CASSFLPPGLPGNTIYF. This chain joins TRBV11-2 and TRBJ1-3, with D possibly being TRBD1 (5 bases). The germline V and J ends were trimmed by 3 bases and 2 bases, with 17 bases remaining between them. The CDR3 runs to 17 residues. Germline V gives CDR1 SGHAT, CDR2 FQNNGV.

This clone was picked up one time. The chain joins TRBV15 to TRBJ2-1; 8 bases align to TRBD1. Trimming cost V 5 bases and J 5 bases; bases outside gene matches: 11. In germline, CDR1 is LNHNV, CDR2 YYDKDF (reference sequence). CDR3 length equals 16 residues. The DNA of the CDR3 is TGTGCCACCAGCTCACCTCCAGGGGGCGCGGACAATGAGCAGTTCTTC. It codes for CATSSPPGGADNEQFF.

This clone has just one count. The chain couples TRBV29-1 to TRBJ2-1, with D unresolved. Trimming took off 6 bases at V and 9 bases at J, with 12 bases between the two ends. CDR3 length: 11 amino acids. Looked up from germline, CDR1 is SQVTM and CDR2 is ANQGSEA. Written as DNA, the CDR3 is TGCAGCGTCTTCGACTTGGGTGAGCAGTTCTTC. As protein: CSVFDLGEQFF.

For the CDR3, the DNA is TGTGCCAGCAGTACTGGGAGCCCCTACGAGCAGTACTTC. It codes for CASSTGSPYEQYF. The genes are TRBV13 and TRBJ2-7; weak D call: TRBD2 (5 bases). Germline V gene data show CDR1 as PRHDT and CDR2 as FYEKMQ (reference sequence). V lost 6 bases and J 2 bases, leaving 11 bases between the germline ends. The CDR3 consists of 13 residues.

This chain's CDR3 is CASSQVGFDTQYF. DNA for the CDR3: TGCGCCAGCAGCCAAGTCGGCTTCGATACGCAGTATTTT. The chain employs TRBV4-1 and TRBJ2-3; D uncertain. Germline lookup yields CDR1 MGHRA and CDR2 YSYEKL. The CDR3 covers 13 residues. V lost 1 base and J 6 bases, leaving 8 bases between the germline ends.

The chain uses TRBV10-3 and TRBJ2-7, with D perhaps matching TRBD1 or TRBD2 (8 bases each). Trimming took off 4 bases at V and 1 base at J, with 14 bases between the two ends. Looked up from germline, CDR1 is ENHRY and CDR2 is SYGVKD. The CDR3 contains 15 residues. The CDR3 sequence: CAISGGGTGSYEQYF. Written as DNA, the CDR3 is TGTGCCATCAGTGGCGGGGGGACAGGATCCTACGAGCAGTACTTC.

The chain combines TRBV28 with TRBJ2-3; D might be TRBD2 (5 bases). This CDR3 has 17 amino acids. Looked up from germline, CDR1 is MDHEN and CDR2 is SYDVKM. V dropped 1 base and J dropped 1 base, with 15 bases sitting between them. CDR3 bases: TGTGCCAGCAGTTTATCGGGGTGGGGTACTGGCACAGATACGCAGTATTTT. This sequence encodes CASSLSGWGTGTDTQYF.

Only a few counts were recorded for this clone. This rearrangement joins TRBV6-5 to TRBJ2-7; TRBD2 aligns across 9 bases. The CDR3 sequence is 15 residues long. Trimming at V came to 5 bases and at J to 0 bases, leaving 5 bases not matched to a gene. Germline CDR1 is MNHEY and CDR2 is SVGAGI. Here the CDR3 DNA reads TGTGCCAGCAGTGTGACTAGCGGACCCTCCTACGAGCAGTACTTC. Its protein product is CASSVTSGPSYEQYF.

The chain links TRBV27 to TRBJ2-3; D gene uncertain. Germline V CDR1 and CDR2: MNHEY, SMNVEV (reference sequence). This CDR3 is built from 13 residues. With 3 bases removed from V and 3 bases from J, the gap between germline ends came to 7 bases. CDR3 sequence (DNA): TGTGCCAGCAGTTTCATGATTACAGATACGCAGTATTTT. This translates into CASSFMITDTQYF.

J is TRBJ2-1 and V is TRBV4-1, with D possibly TRBD1 on 5 matching bases. CDR1 MGHRA and CDR2 YSYEKL come from the germline V gene. Trimming left V 3 bases short and J 6 bases short, with 12 bases between. CDR3 length: 14 amino acids. CDR3 in DNA: TGCGCCAGCAGCCACTCTCTAGGGGTCAATGAGCAGTTCTTC. It encodes CASSHSLGVNEQFF.